Listed below are T cell receptor beta chains from one sample, sequenced in a study of blood T cell repertoires in COVID-19. Generated by immunoSEQ multiplex PCR, the TCRdb table keeps only in-frame clones and is missing some. The table shows approximately 160,000 clones, with approximately 80% occurring only once. The sequenced sample consisted of peripheral blood. These receptors originate from a woman in her sixties or seventies with acute or convalescent COVID-19. Each CDR3 is given with its conserved first and last residue. The D gene is left open where the match is weak. Size is omitted from some rows. Given values are once, few, many or a class for expanded clones.

cdr3_nt cdr3_aa clone_size v_call d_call j_call
TGTGCCAGCAGCTTCCTGACCGGGACAGGGTCCTACGAGCAGTACTTC CASSFLTGTGSYEQYF NA TRBV5-6 TRBD1 TRBJ2-7
TGCGCCAGCAGTGACAGTTTCTATGGCTACACCTTC CASSDSFYGYTF NA TRBV5-1 NA TRBJ1-2
TGTGCCAGCAGCTTCCGGGACACTTCTGGCTACACCTTC CASSFRDTSGYTF NA TRBV3-1/TRBV3-2 NA TRBJ1-2
TGTGCCAGCAGTTACGGGGGACAGCGTGATGAAAAACTGTTTTTT CASSYGGQRDEKLFF NA TRBV6-6 TRBD1 TRBJ1-4
TGCGCCAGCAGCCTTGGTTGGGGGCCCAAGGATACGCAGTATTTT CASSLGWGPKDTQYF NA TRBV5-1 NA TRBJ2-3
TGTGCCAGCAGCTTAGGACAGGGGGTGCCCTACGAGCAGTACTTC CASSLGQGVPYEQYF NA TRBV7-2 TRBD1 TRBJ2-7
TGTGCCAGCAGTCCGTTTATTTCGGGAGATACGCAGTATTTT CASSPFISGDTQYF NA TRBV6-2/TRBV6-3 NA TRBJ2-3
TGTGCCAGCAGCCGACAGGGGCCCTACGAGCAGTACTTC CASSRQGPYEQYF NA TRBV12-3/TRBV12-4 TRBD1 TRBJ2-7
TGTGCCAGCCAACCCCTGGGGGGGGCAGGGCCGGAGTCACCCCTCCACTTT CASQPLGGAGPESPLHF NA TRBV5-6 NA TRBJ1-6
TGTGCCAGCAGCCCAAACATGGGGGCGAACACTGAAGCTTTCTTT CASSPNMGANTEAFF few TRBV7-3 NA TRBJ1-1
TGTGCCAGCAGCTTACGAGCAGGGAAGGGACATGAAGCTTTCTTT CASSLRAGKGHEAFF NA TRBV11-3 NA TRBJ1-1
TGTGCCAGCGCTAGCGGGGGTAACACCGGGGAGCTGTTTTTT CASASGGNTGELFF NA TRBV9 TRBD2 TRBJ2-2
TGTGCCAGTAAGGAAGGGGACTCTGGAAACACCATATATTTT CASKEGDSGNTIYF NA TRBV19 NA TRBJ1-3
TGTGCCAGTAGTGGAACAGGGAGCAATCAGCCCCAGCATTTT CASSGTGSNQPQHF once TRBV19 NA TRBJ1-5
TGTGCCAGCAGCGTAGGAGGGGTAGCCGGGGGTGAGCAGTTCTTC CASSVGGVAGGEQFF NA TRBV9 NA TRBJ2-1
TGTGCCAGCAGCTCTGAGGGCATGAACACTGAAGCTTTCTTT CASSSEGMNTEAFF NA TRBV7-8 NA TRBJ1-1
TGTGCCAGCAGCTCACCTAGCGGGGGGGCCAGGTACGAGCAGTACTTC CASSSPSGGARYEQYF NA TRBV5-4 TRBD2 TRBJ2-7
TGTGCCAGCAGCCGTCGGAGGGGTCGCACCTACGAGCAGTACTTC CASSRRRGRTYEQYF NA TRBV7-9 NA TRBJ2-7
TGTGCCAGCAGTTTATCCAGGGCAGAGGAGACCCAGTACTTC CASSLSRAEETQYF NA TRBV27 NA TRBJ2-5
TGTGCCAGCAGCCAAGATCCGGGAGCGGGGGGCCCCACAGATACGCAGTATTTT CASSQDPGAGGPTDTQYF NA TRBV3-1/TRBV3-2 TRBD2 TRBJ2-3
TGTGCCACCAGCAGAGGCGGGGGAAACGGCTACGAGCAGTACTTC CATSRGGGNGYEQYF NA TRBV15 TRBD2 TRBJ2-7
TGTGCCACCAGCAGAGAGCGACTAGCCAAAAACATTCAGTACTTC CATSRERLAKNIQYF NA TRBV15 NA TRBJ2-4
TGTGCCAGCAGTTCTCTACATGCGGGGGCTGGTACGCAGTATTTT CASSSLHAGAGTQYF NA TRBV5-4 NA TRBJ2-3
TGTGCCAGCGTCGGGGGGGAGGAGTTTTCCTATAATTCACCCCTCCACTTT CASVGGEEFSYNSPLHF NA TRBV9 NA TRBJ1-6
TGTGCCAGCGCGGCCTTTGAGGAGCAGTTCTTC CASAAFEEQFF NA TRBV12-3/TRBV12-4 NA TRBJ2-1
TGTGCCAGCAGCCAGTCTAGCCCCACGGGGCAGTACTTC CASSQSSPTGQYF NA TRBV3-1/TRBV3-2 NA TRBJ2-7
TGTGCCAGCTCACCGCGGTTACAGGCGAATCAGCCCCAGCATTTT CASSPRLQANQPQHF NA TRBV18 NA TRBJ1-5
TGTGCCAGCGGGACAGGCCAAGAGACCCAGTACTTC CASGTGQETQYF NA TRBV5-6 TRBD1 TRBJ2-5
TGTGCCAGTAGTACCGGGACTAGCGGGGGGAACAAAAACATTCAGTACTTC CASSTGTSGGNKNIQYF NA TRBV19 TRBD2 TRBJ2-4
TGCGCCAGCAGCCCGGCGGGACAGTCCTACGAGCAGTACTTC CASSPAGQSYEQYF NA TRBV4-3 NA TRBJ2-7
TGTGCCAGCAGTCCCCGTCGCCTAGCCGTGAACATTCAGTACTTC CASSPRRLAVNIQYF once TRBV28 NA TRBJ2-4
TGTGCCAGCAGCTCCAACAGGGGGCCAGGTACCGGGGAGCTGTTTTTT CASSSNRGPGTGELFF NA TRBV7-2 TRBD1 TRBJ2-2
TGTGCCACCAGCAGAGATGAGGGCTTCAATGGCTACACCTTC CATSRDEGFNGYTF NA TRBV15 NA TRBJ1-2
TGTGCCAGCAGCTTATACAGCCAAGAGACCCAGTACTTC CASSLYSQETQYF once TRBV13 NA TRBJ2-5
TGTGCCAGCATCAGCCGACAGGGGCCTGTCGGAAACACCATATATTTT CASISRQGPVGNTIYF NA TRBV21-1 NA TRBJ1-3
TGTGCCAGCAGCTTGGCCAAAGGAGTTAGCACCTACGAGCAGTACTTC CASSLAKGVSTYEQYF NA TRBV5-6 NA TRBJ2-7
TGTGCCAGTACCCCTCTTACAGGGCGGAACACTGAAGCTTTCTTT CASTPLTGRNTEAFF NA TRBV19 NA TRBJ1-1
TGTGCCATCAGTGATAAGGGGCGAGGGAACACTGAAGCTTTCTTT CAISDKGRGNTEAFF few TRBV10-3 NA TRBJ1-1
TGTGCCAGCAGCCAGGTAGCGGGGTCTCGAAAGACCCAGTACTTC CASSQVAGSRKTQYF NA TRBV3-1/TRBV3-2 TRBD2 TRBJ2-5
TGTGCCAGCAGCTTGGCGGACAGACAAGCTTTCTTT CASSLADRQAFF NA TRBV5-6 NA TRBJ1-1
TGTGCCAGCTCCGATGGACAGGGAGTATACTATGGCTACACCTTC CASSDGQGVYYGYTF NA TRBV28 TRBD1 TRBJ1-2